The rows below give T cell receptor beta chains drawn from one sample of a study of blood T cell repertoires in COVID-19. The data were produced by immunoSEQ multiplex PCR, yet TCRdb's version contains in-frame clones alone and is incomplete. The profile shows about 190,000 clones, approximately 86% of them singletons. The specimen sequenced was peripheral blood. Receptors originate from a woman aged 25-40 years with active or convalescent COVID-19. The CDR3 runs from the conserved cysteine through the conserved F or W. The order of the fields is D gene, clone size, V gene, J gene, CDR3 DNA, CDR3 protein. D genes are given only for firm matches. A clone size is listed for some rows: how often the clone was seen (once, few, many), or a class if it is expanded.

d_gene: NA; abundance: few; v_gene: TRBV5-1; j_gene: TRBJ2-7; CDR3nt: TGCGCCAGCAGCTTGCCAGGCTACTACGAGCAGTACTTC; CDR3aa: CASSLPGYYEQYF
d_gene: TRBD2; abundance: few; v_gene: TRBV7-9; j_gene: TRBJ2-5; CDR3nt: TGTGCCAGCAGCATCTGGACTAGCGGGGCTCAAGAGACCCAGTACTTC; CDR3aa: CASSIWTSGAQETQYF
d_gene: NA; abundance: NA; v_gene: TRBV21-1; j_gene: TRBJ2-7; CDR3nt: TGTGCCAGCCACCGACCCGGGACTAGTTCTTTCTACGAGCAGTACTTC; CDR3aa: CASHRPGTSSFYEQYF
d_gene: NA; abundance: few; v_gene: TRBV6-5; j_gene: TRBJ1-1; CDR3nt: TGTGCCAGCAGTTACTCCGAGTCGAACACTGAAGCTTTCTTT; CDR3aa: CASSYSESNTEAFF
d_gene: NA; abundance: few; v_gene: TRBV28; j_gene: TRBJ1-2; CDR3nt: TGTGCCAGCAGAACAGGGATTCCCTATGGCTACACCTTC; CDR3aa: CASRTGIPYGYTF
d_gene: NA; abundance: NA; v_gene: TRBV7-9; j_gene: TRBJ1-1; CDR3nt: TGTGCCACCAGGTACTCGAACACTGAAGCTTTCTTT; CDR3aa: CATRYSNTEAFF
d_gene: TRBD1; abundance: NA; v_gene: TRBV18; j_gene: TRBJ1-2; CDR3nt: TGTGCCAGCTCACCATACGGACAGGGCAAGGAGGGCTACACCTTC; CDR3aa: CASSPYGQGKEGYTF
d_gene: NA; abundance: NA; v_gene: TRBV5-4; j_gene: TRBJ1-5; CDR3nt: TGTGCCAGCAGCTTGGACAGGTATCAGCCCCAGCATTTT; CDR3aa: CASSLDRYQPQHF
d_gene: TRBD1; abundance: NA; v_gene: TRBV10-2; j_gene: TRBJ1-3; CDR3nt: TGCGCCAGCAGTGACCCCAGGGGGGGAAACACCATATATTTT; CDR3aa: CASSDPRGGNTIYF
d_gene: TRBD1; abundance: NA; v_gene: TRBV30; j_gene: TRBJ1-1; CDR3nt: TGTGCCTGGAGTGCAAGGGACAGGGCGAACACTGAAGCTTTCTTT; CDR3aa: CAWSARDRANTEAFF
d_gene: NA; abundance: once; v_gene: TRBV18; j_gene: TRBJ1-6; CDR3nt: TGTGCCAGCTCACCCTCGGTCGGGTATAATTCACCCCTCCACTTT; CDR3aa: CASSPSVGYNSPLHF
d_gene: NA; abundance: NA; v_gene: TRBV27; j_gene: TRBJ2-7; CDR3nt: TGTGCCAGCCAGAAGACCAGGGGCAACTACGAGCAGTACTTC; CDR3aa: CASQKTRGNYEQYF
d_gene: NA; abundance: NA; v_gene: TRBV5-1; j_gene: TRBJ1-6; CDR3nt: TGCGCCAGCAGCTTGACCTATAGCTCCTATAATTCACCCCTCCACTTT; CDR3aa: CASSLTYSSYNSPLHF
d_gene: TRBD1; abundance: NA; v_gene: TRBV5-1; j_gene: TRBJ2-1; CDR3nt: TGCGCCAGCAGCCGGCCTGGACAGGGGCTGAGCAATGAGCAGTTCTTC; CDR3aa: CASSRPGQGLSNEQFF
d_gene: NA; abundance: NA; v_gene: TRBV19; j_gene: TRBJ1-1; CDR3nt: TGTGCCAGTAGTATAGGGCCCAGGCTTGTGAACACTGAAGCTTTCTTT; CDR3aa: CASSIGPRLVNTEAFF
d_gene: TRBD2; abundance: NA; v_gene: TRBV5-6; j_gene: TRBJ2-7; CDR3nt: TGTGCCAGCAAGGGACTAGCGGGGGGAAAAACCTACGAGCAGTACTTC; CDR3aa: CASKGLAGGKTYEQYF
d_gene: NA; abundance: NA; v_gene: TRBV19; j_gene: TRBJ1-6; CDR3nt: TGTGCCAGTAGTACCCAAGAGGTCGGTCCTGGGAATTCACCCCTCCACTTT; CDR3aa: CASSTQEVGPGNSPLHF
d_gene: TRBD1; abundance: NA; v_gene: TRBV10-3; j_gene: TRBJ1-1; CDR3nt: TGTGCCATCAGTGAGTCGGCCGGACAGGGGGGCACTGAAGCTTTCTTT; CDR3aa: CAISESAGQGGTEAFF
d_gene: NA; abundance: NA; v_gene: TRBV14; j_gene: TRBJ2-3; CDR3nt: TGTGCCAGCAGCCAAGGTGTTACTAGCACAGATACGCAGTATTTT; CDR3aa: CASSQGVTSTDTQYF
d_gene: NA; abundance: NA; v_gene: TRBV24-1; j_gene: TRBJ2-7; CDR3nt: TGTGCCACCAGTGATTCCCCCTTATCGGGATACGAGCAGTACTTC; CDR3aa: CATSDSPLSGYEQYF
d_gene: NA; abundance: NA; v_gene: TRBV28; j_gene: TRBJ1-3; CDR3nt: TGTGCCAGCTCCGATGGGGGGGAAGGTGGAAACACCATATATTTT; CDR3aa: CASSDGGEGGNTIYF
d_gene: NA; abundance: NA; v_gene: TRBV6-5; j_gene: TRBJ1-2; CDR3nt: TGTGCCAGCAGGCGGGGGTACGGCTACACCTTC; CDR3aa: CASRRGYGYTF
d_gene: TRBD1; abundance: once; v_gene: TRBV5-6; j_gene: TRBJ1-1; CDR3nt: TGTGCCAGCAGCTTGTGGGACAGGGAGAACACTGAAGCTTTCTTT; CDR3aa: CASSLWDRENTEAFF
d_gene: NA; abundance: NA; v_gene: TRBV6-5; j_gene: TRBJ1-1; CDR3nt: TGTGCCAGCAGCCGGGGGGACACTGAAGCTTTCTTT; CDR3aa: CASSRGDTEAFF
d_gene: NA; abundance: NA; v_gene: TRBV20-1; j_gene: TRBJ1-2; CDR3nt: TGCAGTGTCGAGGAAGGGGCCACCACCTTC; CDR3aa: CSVEEGATTF
d_gene: NA; abundance: NA; v_gene: TRBV5-6; j_gene: TRBJ1-1; CDR3nt: TGTGCCAGCAGCACTTGGACAGAAGAAGCTTTCTTT; CDR3aa: CASSTWTEEAFF
d_gene: TRBD1; abundance: NA; v_gene: TRBV9; j_gene: TRBJ1-2; CDR3nt: TGTGCCAGCAGCAGAGGGACAGGGGTAGGCTATGGCTACACCTTC; CDR3aa: CASSRGTGVGYGYTF
d_gene: TRBD2; abundance: NA; v_gene: TRBV6-2/TRBV6-3; j_gene: TRBJ2-1; CDR3nt: TGTGCCAGCAGTTACGCGGGGGTATCCTACAATGAGCAGTTCTTC; CDR3aa: CASSYAGVSYNEQFF
d_gene: NA; abundance: NA; v_gene: TRBV5-1; j_gene: TRBJ1-4; CDR3nt: TGCGCCAGCAGCTGGGTGGACAGAAATGAAAAACTGTTTTTT; CDR3aa: CASSWVDRNEKLFF
d_gene: TRBD2; abundance: NA; v_gene: TRBV28; j_gene: TRBJ2-2; CDR3nt: TGTGCCAGCAGTCCGGGACTAGCGACGGACACCGGGGAGCTGTTTTTT; CDR3aa: CASSPGLATDTGELFF
d_gene: TRBD1; abundance: few; v_gene: TRBV5-4; j_gene: TRBJ2-2; CDR3nt: TGTGCCAGCAGCACGACAGGGGGTAACACCGGGGAGCTGTTTTTT; CDR3aa: CASSTTGGNTGELFF
d_gene: TRBD1; abundance: NA; v_gene: TRBV19; j_gene: TRBJ1-5; CDR3nt: TGTGCCAGTATCGGCAGGGGGATCTATAGCAATCAGCCCCAGCATTTT; CDR3aa: CASIGRGIYSNQPQHF
d_gene: TRBD1; abundance: NA; v_gene: TRBV28; j_gene: TRBJ1-5; CDR3nt: TGTGCCAGCAGTTCCACAGGGGGGGTCCAGCCCCAGCATTTT; CDR3aa: CASSSTGGVQPQHF
d_gene: TRBD1; abundance: once; v_gene: TRBV4-2; j_gene: TRBJ1-5; CDR3nt: TGTGCCAGCAGCCAAACCGGGACAGGGGGCAATCAGCCCCAGCATTTT; CDR3aa: CASSQTGTGGNQPQHF
d_gene: NA; abundance: NA; v_gene: TRBV11-2; j_gene: TRBJ1-4; CDR3nt: TGTGCCAGCAGCTTAAGACCGGGGGAGGAACTGTTTTTT; CDR3aa: CASSLRPGEELFF
d_gene: NA; abundance: NA; v_gene: TRBV11-2; j_gene: TRBJ1-1; CDR3nt: TGTGCCAGCAGACGTTCTAGTGGCGCCCCGAGCTCTGAAGCTTTCTTT; CDR3aa: CASRRSSGAPSSEAFF
d_gene: TRBD1; abundance: NA; v_gene: TRBV18; j_gene: TRBJ2-3; CDR3nt: TGTGCCAGCTCACCGACAGGGGGAGTAGCAGATACGCAGTATTTT; CDR3aa: CASSPTGGVADTQYF
d_gene: TRBD2; abundance: NA; v_gene: TRBV6-4; j_gene: TRBJ2-3; CDR3nt: TGTGCCAGCAGTGACTCCACTAGCGGGTTGGGGGCAGATACGCAGTATTTT; CDR3aa: CASSDSTSGLGADTQYF
d_gene: TRBD2; abundance: NA; v_gene: TRBV14; j_gene: TRBJ2-3; CDR3nt: TGTGCCAGCAGCCAAGGGGCCCTAGCGGGATTCACAGATACGCAGTATTTT; CDR3aa: CASSQGALAGFTDTQYF
d_gene: NA; abundance: NA; v_gene: TRBV3-1/TRBV3-2; j_gene: TRBJ2-1; CDR3nt: TGTGCCAGCAGCCAATCCTACGGTGAGCAGTTCTTC; CDR3aa: CASSQSYGEQFF
d_gene: TRBD2; abundance: NA; v_gene: TRBV5-1; j_gene: TRBJ2-3; CDR3nt: TGCGCCAGCAGCTCGTCGCGGGGGGGGACAGATACGCAGTATTTT; CDR3aa: CASSSSRGGTDTQYF
d_gene: TRBD2; abundance: once; v_gene: TRBV3-1/TRBV3-2; j_gene: TRBJ2-3; CDR3nt: TGTGCCAGCAGCCACCCCATTAGGGGAGGGACAGATACGCAGTATTTT; CDR3aa: CASSHPIRGGTDTQYF
d_gene: NA; abundance: NA; v_gene: TRBV10-2; j_gene: TRBJ2-3; CDR3nt: TGCGCCAGCAGTGATACGGCCGTAGGGGGCACAGATACGCAGTATTTT; CDR3aa: CASSDTAVGGTDTQYF
d_gene: NA; abundance: NA; v_gene: TRBV28; j_gene: TRBJ2-1; CDR3nt: TGTGCCAGCAGTACTCTACTGAGTGAGCAGTTCTTC; CDR3aa: CASSTLLSEQFF
d_gene: NA; abundance: NA; v_gene: TRBV6-5; j_gene: TRBJ1-5; CDR3nt: TGTGCCAGCAGTTCGGTATATAGCAATCAGCCCCAGCATTTT; CDR3aa: CASSSVYSNQPQHF